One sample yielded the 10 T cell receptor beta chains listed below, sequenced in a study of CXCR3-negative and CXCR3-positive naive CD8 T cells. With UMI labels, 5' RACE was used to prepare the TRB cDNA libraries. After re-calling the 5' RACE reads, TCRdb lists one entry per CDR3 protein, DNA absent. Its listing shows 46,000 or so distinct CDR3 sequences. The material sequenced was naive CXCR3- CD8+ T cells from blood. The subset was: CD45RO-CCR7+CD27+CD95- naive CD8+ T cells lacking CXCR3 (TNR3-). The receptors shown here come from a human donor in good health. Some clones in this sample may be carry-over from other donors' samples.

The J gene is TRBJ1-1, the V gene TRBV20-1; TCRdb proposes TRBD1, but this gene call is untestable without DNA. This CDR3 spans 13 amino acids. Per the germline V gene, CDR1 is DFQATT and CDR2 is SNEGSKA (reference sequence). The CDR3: CSARGDREYEAFF.

CDR3: CASILAGASTDTQYF. V is TRBV6-1 and J is TRBJ2-3. Germline V lookup: CDR1 MNHNS, CDR2 SASEGT. This CDR3 is 15 amino acids long.

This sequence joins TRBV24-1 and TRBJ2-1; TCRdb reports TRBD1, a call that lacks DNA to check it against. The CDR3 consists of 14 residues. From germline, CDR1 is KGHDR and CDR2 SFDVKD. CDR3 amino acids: CATSDLSGGNEQFF.

Here the CDR3 reads CASSWTVNQPQHF. The chain carries TRBV5-5 and TRBJ1-5; without DNA, the TCRdb call of TRBD1 cannot be checked. CDR3 length equals 13 residues. Germline V gives CDR1 SGHKS, CDR2 YYEKEE (reference sequence).

CDR3 sequence: CASSIGGVGTDTQYF. V and J are TRBV5-1 and TRBJ2-3; TCRdb indicates TRBD2, and absent DNA this call remains unverified. This CDR3 is built from 15 residues. Per germline, CDR1 SGHRS and CDR2 YFSETQ.

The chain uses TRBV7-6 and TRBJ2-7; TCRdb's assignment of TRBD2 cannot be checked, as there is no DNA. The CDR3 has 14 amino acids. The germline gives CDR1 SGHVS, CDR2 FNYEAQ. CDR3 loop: CASSLAGLAYEQYF.

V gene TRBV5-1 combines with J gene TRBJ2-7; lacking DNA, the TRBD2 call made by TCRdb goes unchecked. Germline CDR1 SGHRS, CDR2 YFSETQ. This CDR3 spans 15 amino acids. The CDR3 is CASSLSTSGSYEQYF.

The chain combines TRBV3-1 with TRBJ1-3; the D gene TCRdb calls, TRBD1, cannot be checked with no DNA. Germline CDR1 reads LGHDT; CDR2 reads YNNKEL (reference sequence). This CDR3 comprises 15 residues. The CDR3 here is CASSPEPQGSNTIYF.

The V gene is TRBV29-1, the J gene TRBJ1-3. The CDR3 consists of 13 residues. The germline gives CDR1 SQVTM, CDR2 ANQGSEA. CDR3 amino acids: CSVVQGSGNTIYF.

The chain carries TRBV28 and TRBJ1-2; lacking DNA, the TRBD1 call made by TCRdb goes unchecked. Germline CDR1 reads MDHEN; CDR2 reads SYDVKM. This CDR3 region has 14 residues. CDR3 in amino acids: CASSYGRGSLGYTF.